This T cell receptor beta chain was documented in a study of CD8+CD57+ T cells in acquired aplastic anemia. It was genomic DNA that served as the template for profiling TCR beta VDJ and CDR3. Using its own MiXCR run on the reads, TCRdb lists one record per CDR3 protein. Among 190,000 or so distinct CDR3 sequences listed, approximately 48% were seen once. The CDR3 spans 12 residues. Deletions cut 6 bases from V and 4 bases from J, with 10 bases between. Germline V gene sequence: CDR1 MNHNS, CDR2 SASEGT. This clonotype was seen at least ten times. Before being chosen for sequencing, patients had shown CD8+CD57+ cell expansion by flow cytometry.

Input material: sorted CD4+, CD8+, or CD8+CD57+ T cells (not recorded which) from PBMCs. This sequence was found in a human donor with aplastic anemia. This sequence joins TRBV6-1 and TRBJ2-7; D gene uncertain. The CDR3 region is CASSPSPYEQYF. The CDR3 nucleotides read TGTGCCAGCAGCCCTTCACCTTACGAGCAGTACTTC.